Presented here are 18 T cell receptor beta chains from one specimen sequenced in a study of blood T cell repertoires in COVID-19. Libraries were prepared by immunoSEQ multiplex PCR; TCRdb keeps only in-frame clonotypes and omits some of them. The table lists 85,000 to 130,000 clones, around 90% of them singletons. The sample taken for sequencing was peripheral blood. The receptors stem from a human donor in a cohort sampled during active COVID-19.

This rearrangement joins TRBV27 to TRBJ1-2, with D maybe TRBD1 (6 bases). This CDR3 contains 15 residues. V gave up 5 bases and J gave up 5 bases, with 18 bases separating them. CDR1 and CDR2 (germline): MNHEY, SMNVEV (reference sequence). CDR3 amino acids: CASSPRDKGRYGYTF. The CDR3 DNA reads TGTGCCAGCAGTCCCCGGGACAAGGGAAGATATGGCTACACCTTC.

The chain employs TRBV29-1 and TRBJ1-3; D gene uncertain. Germline V CDR1 and CDR2: SQVTM, ANQGSEA. This CDR3 contains 15 residues. Between the trimmed V and J ends, which lost 5 bases and 0 bases, there was a span of 14 bases. Here the CDR3 DNA reads TGCAGCGTTTCCGCAGGCGCCAGCTCTGGAAACACCATATATTTT. Its translation is CSVSAGASSGNTIYF.

This clone was recorded once. The CDR3 reads CASSRDSSEQYF. In DNA form, the CDR3 reads TGTGCCAGCAGTAGGGACAGTTCAGAGCAGTACTTC. The rearrangement uses TRBV6-5 and TRBJ2-7, with 7 bases fitting TRBD1. The CDR3 has 12 amino acids. Trimming took 5 bases from V and 7 from J; bases not matched to a gene: 5. The germline V gene encodes CDR1 MNHEY and CDR2 SVGAGI.

This rearrangement joins TRBV19 to TRBJ1-5, with D uncertain. Germline V lookup: CDR1 LNHDA, CDR2 SQIVND (reference sequence). V lost 11 bases and J 4 bases, leaving 12 bases between the germline ends. CDR3 size: 12 residues. The CDR3 DNA follows: TGTGCCTGCCGGACTGCAAATCAGCCCCAGCATTTT. It codes for CACRTANQPQHF.

In its sample, this clone was seen once. The chain couples TRBV9 to TRBJ1-5; no definite D call. This CDR3 comprises 14 residues. Trimming removed 4 bases from V and 1 base from J, with 9 bases in between. Germline V gene data show CDR1 as SGDLS and CDR2 as YYNGEE. This CDR3 is CASSPGTSNQPQHF. The CDR3 region has the DNA TGTGCCAGCAGCCCAGGTACGAGCAATCAGCCCCAGCATTTT.

The chain couples TRBV30 to TRBJ1-5; no reliable D call. Germline CDR1 GTSNPN, CDR2 SVGIG (reference sequence). CDR3 length equals 13 residues. V lost 3 bases to trimming and J lost 8 bases, with 14 bases between them. Here the CDR3 reads CAWRPNSVEPQHF. Here the CDR3 DNA reads TGTGCCTGGAGACCCAATTCGGTGGAGCCCCAGCATTTT.

This clone was counted once. This chain joins TRBV6-6 and TRBJ1-1; tentatively, D is TRBD1 (5 bases). Germline V gene sequence: CDR1 MNHNY, CDR2 SVGAGI (reference sequence). The CDR3 extends over 14 amino acids. V lost 6 bases and J lost 5, with 16 bases in between. The CDR3 protein is CASRAPGYKTEAFF. CDR3 DNA: TGTGCCAGCAGGGCCCCAGGGTACAAAACTGAAGCTTTCTTT.

The J gene is TRBJ2-3, the V gene TRBV6-6; TRBD2 matches at 9 bases. With V trimmed by 8 bases and J by 2 bases, 8 bases remained unmatched. The V gene's germline CDR1 is MNHNY and CDR2 SVGAGI (reference sequence). The CDR3 extends over 15 amino acids. The CDR3 region has the DNA TGTGCCAGCGGGGATAGCGGGAGTACCACAGATACGCAGTATTTT. Translated: CASGDSGSTTDTQYF.

The chain has TRBV2 and TRBJ1-1; D unclear. Trimming stripped 3 bases from V and 0 bases from J, with 11 bases between. Looked up from germline, CDR1 is SNHLY and CDR2 is FYNNEI. The CDR3 sequence is 15 residues long. This chain's CDR3 is CASSEAGYLNTEAFF. CDR3 in DNA: TGTGCCAGCAGTGAGGCAGGATATTTGAACACTGAAGCTTTCTTT.

J is TRBJ2-3 and V is TRBV7-3; TRBD2 aligns across 14 bases. Trimming cost V 5 bases and J 5 bases; bases outside gene matches: 9. The germline gives CDR1 SGHTA, CDR2 FQGTGA. The CDR3 length is 17 residues. CDR3 sequence reads: CASSPGTSGGVEDTQYF. Here the CDR3 DNA reads TGTGCCAGCAGCCCAGGGACTAGCGGGGGTGTGGAAGATACGCAGTATTTT.

V is TRBV10-3 and J is TRBJ2-5; D call uncertain. V dropped 2 bases and J dropped 2 bases, with 6 bases sitting between them. The CDR3 is made up of 13 amino acids. CDR1 and CDR2 from the germline V gene are ENHRY and SYGVKD. The CDR3 protein is CAISEGLQETQYF. The CDR3 coding sequence is TGTGCCATCAGTGAGGGCTTACAAGAGACCCAGTACTTC.

The CDR3 reads CASSGAVAHTGELFF. Here the CDR3 DNA reads TGTGCCAGCAGTGGGGCGGTAGCGCACACCGGGGAGCTGTTTTTT. The chain employs TRBV2 and TRBJ2-2; perhaps TRBD2 as D (5 bases). In germline, CDR1 is SNHLY, CDR2 FYNNEI. The CDR3 length is 15 residues. Between the trimmed V and J ends, which lost 4 bases and 3 bases, there was a span of 12 bases.

This chain joins TRBV2 and TRBJ1-4; D is possibly TRBD1 (5 bases). CDR1 and CDR2 (germline): SNHLY, FYNNEI. This CDR3 contains 16 residues. Trimming took off 6 bases at V and 6 bases at J, with 20 bases between the two ends. For the CDR3, the DNA is TGTGCCAGCAGAACCGGGACTTACAATGCGGATGAAAAACTGTTTTTT. It translates to CASRTGTYNADEKLFF.

CDR3 region: CASSFLPGQGQETQYF. In DNA, the CDR3 is TGTGCCAGCAGTTTCCTCCCGGGACAGGGACAAGAGACCCAGTACTTC. The chain has TRBV28 and TRBJ2-5; the match to TRBD1 covers 9 bases. This CDR3 comprises 16 residues. Trimming took 3 bases from V and 2 from J; bases not matched to a gene: 7. CDR1 and CDR2 (germline): MDHEN, SYDVKM.

The chain links TRBV6-6 to TRBJ2-1, with 10 bases lining up with TRBD2. CDR3 size: 15 residues. Germline V lookup: CDR1 MNHNY, CDR2 SVGAGI (reference sequence). Trimming removed 3 bases from V and 7 bases from J; junction bases left unmatched: 6. The CDR3 here is CASSYSGRSSNEQFF. The CDR3 region has the DNA TGTGCCAGCAGTTATAGCGGGAGGAGTAGTAATGAGCAGTTCTTC.

The gene calls are TRBV7-9 and TRBJ2-7; D is possibly TRBD1 (5 bases). Germline CDR1 is SEHNR and CDR2 is FQNEAQ (reference sequence). With 6 bases removed from V and 8 bases from J, the gap between germline ends came to 11 bases. The CDR3 is 11 amino acids. CDR3 region: CASSPGPQQYF. The DNA for the CDR3 is TGTGCCAGCAGTCCAGGGCCCCAGCAGTACTTC. The entire variable domain, with the rest obtained from reference TRBV7-9 and TRBJ2-7, is as follows: DTGVSQNPRHKITKRGQNVTFRCDPISEHNRLYWYRQTLGQGPEFLTYFQNEAQLEKSRLLSDRFSAERPKGSFSTLEIQRTEQGDSAMYLCASSPGPQQYFGPGTRLTVT.

CDR3 protein: CASSKRLGGETQYF. The CDR3 DNA is TGTGCCAGCAGCAAAAGACTGGGGGGGGAGACCCAGTACTTC. The chain uses TRBV6-5 and TRBJ2-5, with 7 positions matching TRBD2. The CDR3 loop spans 14 amino acids. CDR1 MNHEY and CDR2 SVGAGI come from the germline V gene. J gave up 5 bases and V 6 bases, and 9 bases lay outside the gene matches.

The V gene is TRBV2, the J gene TRBJ1-4, with D uncertain. The CDR3 sequence is 15 residues long. Germline-derived CDR1 and CDR2 are SNHLY and FYNNEI. V lost 3 bases and J lost 4, with 12 bases in between. For the CDR3, the DNA is TGTGCCAGCAGTGATCCGGGAGGAAATAATGAAAAACTGTTTTTT. This sequence encodes CASSDPGGNNEKLFF.